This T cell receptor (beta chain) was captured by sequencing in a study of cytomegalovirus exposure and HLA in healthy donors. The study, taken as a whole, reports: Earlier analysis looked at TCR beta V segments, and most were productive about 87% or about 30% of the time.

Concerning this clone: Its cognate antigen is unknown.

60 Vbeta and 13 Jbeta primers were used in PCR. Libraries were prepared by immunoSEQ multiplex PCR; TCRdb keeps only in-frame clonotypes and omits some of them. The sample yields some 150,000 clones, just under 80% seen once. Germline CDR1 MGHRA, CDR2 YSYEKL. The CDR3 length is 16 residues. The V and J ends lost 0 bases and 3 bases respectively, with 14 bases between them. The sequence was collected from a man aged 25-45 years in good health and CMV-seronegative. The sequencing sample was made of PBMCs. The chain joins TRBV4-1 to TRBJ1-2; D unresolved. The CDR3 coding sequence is TGCGCCAGCAGCCAAGAGGGTCAGCGTCGGGACTATGGCTACACCTTC. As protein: CASSQEGQRRDYGYTF.